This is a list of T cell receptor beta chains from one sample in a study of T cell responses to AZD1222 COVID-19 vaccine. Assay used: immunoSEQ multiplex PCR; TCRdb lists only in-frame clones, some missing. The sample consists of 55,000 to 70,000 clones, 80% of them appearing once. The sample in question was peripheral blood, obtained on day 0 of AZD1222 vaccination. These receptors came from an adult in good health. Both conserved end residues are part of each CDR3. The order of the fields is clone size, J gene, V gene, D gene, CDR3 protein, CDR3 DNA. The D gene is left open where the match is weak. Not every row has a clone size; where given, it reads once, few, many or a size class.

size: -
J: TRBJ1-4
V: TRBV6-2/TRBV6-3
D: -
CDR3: CASSYSRGRLTNEKLFF
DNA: TGTGCCAGCAGTTACTCCCGGGGACGGCTAACTAATGAAAAACTGTTTTTT

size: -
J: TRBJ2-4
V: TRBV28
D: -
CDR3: CASSFNSARTLAKNIQYF
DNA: TGTGCCAGCAGTTTTAACAGCGCCCGAACCTTAGCCAAAAACATTCAGTACTTC

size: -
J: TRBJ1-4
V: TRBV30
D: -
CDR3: CAWSRREIGELFF
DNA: TGTGCCTGGTCCCGGCGCGAAATTGGGGAACTGTTTTTT

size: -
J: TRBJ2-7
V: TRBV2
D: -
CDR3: CASSRGIYEQYF
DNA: TGTGCCAGCAGTCGGGGAATCTACGAGCAGTACTTC

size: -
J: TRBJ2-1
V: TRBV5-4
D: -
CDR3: CASSLDRNNEQFF
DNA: TGTGCCAGCAGCTTGGACCGTAACAATGAGCAGTTCTTC

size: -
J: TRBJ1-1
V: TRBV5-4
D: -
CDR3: CASSYMGGFNTEAFF
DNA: TGTGCCAGCAGCTACATGGGGGGTTTCAACACTGAAGCTTTCTTT

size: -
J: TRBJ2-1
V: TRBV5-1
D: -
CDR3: CASSPLTDNEQFF
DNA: TGCGCCAGCAGCCCGCTAACAGACAATGAGCAGTTCTTC

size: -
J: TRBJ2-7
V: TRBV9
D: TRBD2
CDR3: CASSAHSGGHKISYEQYF
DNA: TGTGCCAGCAGCGCTCATAGCGGGGGACATAAAATCTCCTACGAGCAGTACTTC

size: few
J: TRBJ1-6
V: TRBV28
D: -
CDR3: CASSLSPPYRSSYNSPLHF
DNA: TGTGCCAGCAGTTTATCACCCCCCTACAGGAGCTCCTATAATTCACCCCTCCACTTT

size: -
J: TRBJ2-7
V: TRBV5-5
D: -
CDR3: CASSLQNYEQYF
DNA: TGTGCCAGCAGCCTACAGAACTACGAGCAGTACTTC

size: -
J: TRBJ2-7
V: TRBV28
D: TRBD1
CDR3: CASTSGTGQVYEQYF
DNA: TGTGCCAGTACCTCCGGGACAGGGCAGGTCTACGAGCAGTACTTC

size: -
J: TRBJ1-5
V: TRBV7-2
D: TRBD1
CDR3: CASSSRQGIQPQHF
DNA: TGTGCCAGCAGCTCCAGACAGGGGATTCAGCCCCAGCATTTT

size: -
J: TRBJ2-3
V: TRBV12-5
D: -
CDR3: CASGPNAGPPSDTQYF
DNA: TGTGCTAGTGGTCCAAATGCCGGGCCGCCCTCGGATACGCAGTATTTT

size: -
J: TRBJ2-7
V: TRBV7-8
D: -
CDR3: CASSSYYEQYF
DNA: TGTGCCAGCAGCTCCTACTACGAGCAGTACTTC

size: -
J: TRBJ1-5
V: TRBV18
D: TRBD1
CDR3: CASSPYRDSTLNTSNQPQHF
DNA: TGTGCCAGCTCACCGTACCGGGACAGCACTTTAAACACGAGCAATCAGCCCCAGCATTTT

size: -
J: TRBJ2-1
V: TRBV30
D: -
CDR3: CAWSVGNSYNEQFF
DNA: TGTGCCTGGAGTGTTGGGAACTCCTACAATGAGCAGTTCTTC

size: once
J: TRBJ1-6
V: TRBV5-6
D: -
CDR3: CASSFGTLGSPLHF
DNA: TGTGCCAGCAGCTTCGGGACACTGGGTTCACCCCTCCACTTT

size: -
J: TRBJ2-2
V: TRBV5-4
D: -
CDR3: CASSNGQPITGELFF
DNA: TGTGCCAGCAGCAACGGACAGCCGATCACCGGGGAGCTGTTTTTT

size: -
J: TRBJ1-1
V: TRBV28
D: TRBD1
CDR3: CASYHPLGTADRKGKNTEAFF
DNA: TGTGCCAGCTATCATCCCTTAGGGACAGCCGACCGCAAGGGGAAAAACACTGAAGCTTTCTTT

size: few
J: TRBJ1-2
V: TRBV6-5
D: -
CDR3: CASRDPGFYGYTF
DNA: TGTGCCAGCAGGGATCCAGGATTCTATGGCTACACCTTC

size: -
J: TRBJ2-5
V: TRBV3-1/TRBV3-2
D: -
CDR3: CASSPLTLDSIQETQYF
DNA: TGTGCCAGCAGCCCATTGACCTTAGACAGCATCCAAGAGACCCAGTACTTC

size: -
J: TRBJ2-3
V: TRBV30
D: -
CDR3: CAWRDGSTDTQYF
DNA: TGTGCCTGGCGCGACGGGAGCACAGATACGCAGTATTTT

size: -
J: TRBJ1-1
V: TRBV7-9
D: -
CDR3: CASSASGNTEAFF
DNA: TGTGCCAGCAGCGCCTCGGGGAACACTGAAGCTTTCTTT

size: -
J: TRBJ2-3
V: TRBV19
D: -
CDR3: CASTILGMGTQYF
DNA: TGTGCCAGTACCATTCTAGGGATGGGTACGCAGTATTTT

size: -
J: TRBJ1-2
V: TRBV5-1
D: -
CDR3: CASRPDRHFSYGYTF
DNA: TGCGCCAGCAGACCCGACAGGCACTTCTCCTATGGCTACACCTTC

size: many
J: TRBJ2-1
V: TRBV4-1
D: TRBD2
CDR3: CASSQESGGFSKIQFF
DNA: TGCGCCAGCAGCCAGGAAAGCGGGGGGTTCTCAAAGATCCAGTTCTTC

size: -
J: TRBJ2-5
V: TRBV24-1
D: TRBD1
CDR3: CATSDSGQGQETQYF
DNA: TGTGCCACCAGTGATTCGGGACAGGGTCAAGAGACCCAGTACTTC

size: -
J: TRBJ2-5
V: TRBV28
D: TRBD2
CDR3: CASRTGEGWRQTQYF
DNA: TGTGCCAGCAGGACGGGGGAGGGGTGGCGGCAGACCCAGTACTTC

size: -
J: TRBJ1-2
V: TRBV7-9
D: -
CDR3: CASSPMSVNYGYTF
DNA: TGTGCCAGCAGCCCGATGTCAGTGAACTATGGCTACACCTTC

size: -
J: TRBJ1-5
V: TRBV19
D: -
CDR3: CASSMGVNSNQPQHF
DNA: TGTGCCAGTAGTATGGGCGTCAATAGCAATCAGCCCCAGCATTTT

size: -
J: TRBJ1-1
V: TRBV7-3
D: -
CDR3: CASSLVAIENTEAFF
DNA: TGTGCCAGCAGCTTAGTCGCTATCGAGAACACTGAAGCTTTCTTT

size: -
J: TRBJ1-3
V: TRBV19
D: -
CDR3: CASSSRSDTIYF
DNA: TGTGCCAGTAGTTCCCGGTCGGACACCATATATTTT

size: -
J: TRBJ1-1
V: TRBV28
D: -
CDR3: CASSPPGRTEAFF
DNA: TGTGCCAGCAGTCCCCCCGGGAGAACTGAAGCTTTCTTT

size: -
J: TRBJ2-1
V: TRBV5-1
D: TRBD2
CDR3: CASSLGLAGTSSYNEQFF
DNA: TGCGCCAGCAGCTTGGGGCTAGCGGGGACTAGCTCCTACAATGAGCAGTTCTTC

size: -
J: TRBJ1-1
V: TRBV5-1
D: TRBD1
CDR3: CASQGQTLNTEAFF
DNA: TGCGCCAGCCAGGGACAGACCCTGAACACTGAAGCTTTCTTT

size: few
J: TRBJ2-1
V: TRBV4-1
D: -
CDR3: CASSENAGSSYNEQFF
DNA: TGCGCCAGCAGCGAAAACGCGGGGAGCTCCTACAATGAGCAGTTCTTC

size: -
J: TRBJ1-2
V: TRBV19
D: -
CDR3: CASSTHGGESAGYTF
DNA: TGTGCCAGTAGTACCCACGGGGGGGAGTCTGCCGGCTACACCTTC

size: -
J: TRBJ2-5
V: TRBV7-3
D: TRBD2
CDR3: CASSPERGGRQETQYF
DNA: TGTGCCAGCAGCCCTGAGCGGGGGGGCCGCCAAGAGACCCAGTACTTC

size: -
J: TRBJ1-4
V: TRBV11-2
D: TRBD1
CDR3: CASSLGAGGEKLFF
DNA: TGTGCCAGCAGCTTAGGTGCAGGGGGTGAAAAACTGTTTTTT

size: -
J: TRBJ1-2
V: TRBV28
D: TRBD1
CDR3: CASSGQVNYGYTF
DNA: TGTGCCAGCAGTGGACAGGTGAACTATGGCTACACCTTC

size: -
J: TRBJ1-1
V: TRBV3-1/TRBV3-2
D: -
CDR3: CASSPVTANTEAFF
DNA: TGTGCCAGCAGCCCTGTCACGGCCAACACTGAAGCTTTCTTT

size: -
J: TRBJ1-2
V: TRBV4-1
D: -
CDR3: CASSQDDNYNYGYTF
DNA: TGCGCCAGCAGCCAAGATGACAACTATAACTATGGCTACACCTTC

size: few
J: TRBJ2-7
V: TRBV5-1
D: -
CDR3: CASSLLAGGYPSYEQYF
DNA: TGCGCCAGCAGCTTGCTGGCCGGGGGCTACCCCTCCTACGAGCAGTACTTC

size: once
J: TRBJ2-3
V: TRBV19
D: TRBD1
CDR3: CASSPWTGRTDTQYF
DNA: TGTGCCAGTAGTCCCTGGACAGGGCGCACAGATACGCAGTATTTT

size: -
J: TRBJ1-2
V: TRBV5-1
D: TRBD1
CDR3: CASSLDGQGYGYTF
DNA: TGCGCCAGCAGCTTGGACGGACAGGGCTATGGCTACACCTTC

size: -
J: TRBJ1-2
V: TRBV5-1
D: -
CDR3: CASSFGGGDGYTF
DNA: TGCGCCAGCAGCTTTGGTGGCGGAGATGGCTACACCTTC

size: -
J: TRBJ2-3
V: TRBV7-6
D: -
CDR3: CASSLVGRSTDTQYF
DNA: TGTGCCAGCAGCTTGGTGGGACGGAGCACAGATACGCAGTATTTT

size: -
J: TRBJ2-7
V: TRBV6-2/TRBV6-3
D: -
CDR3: CASSPSGGRLFYEQYF
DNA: TGTGCCAGCAGTCCCTCTGGGGGGAGACTCTTCTACGAGCAGTACTTC

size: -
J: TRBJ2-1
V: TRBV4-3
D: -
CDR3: CASSQDSLGLTAYNEQFF
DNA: TGCGCCAGCAGCCAAGATAGTCTAGGCCTAACGGCCTACAATGAGCAGTTCTTC

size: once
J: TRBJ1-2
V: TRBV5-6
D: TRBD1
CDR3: CASSSSPGTDRF
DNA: TGTGCCAGCAGCTCCAGCCCAGGGACAGACAGATTC